This TCR beta chain was recorded in a study of blood T cell dynamics during melanoma immunotherapy. Whole-study context: First-line therapy was either pembrolizumab or nivolumab with ipilimumab for metastatic melanoma.

As to time point: pre-treatment baseline. Samples come from before therapy and from week 3 after the first blockade cycle. Prior systemic cancer therapy, immunosuppressant use and other active malignancies excluded patients. As concerns this clone: Its antigen is not known.

Measured with immunoSEQ multiplex PCR; TCRdb has only the in-frame clones, and not every one. The sample holds approximately 12,000 clones, 89% seen once. Trimming took off 3 bases at V and 3 bases at J, with 19 bases between the two ends. The CDR3 totals 17 residues. Germline V gene lookup returns CDR1 MNHNS and CDR2 SASEGT. Points from the study as a whole: Disease-control patients' PBMC repertoires became either more clonal or more diverse at W3.

The chain uses TRBV6-1 and TRBJ2-3; a weak D match, TRBD2 (6 bases). The source material was blood, sampled from a patient treated with checkpoint blockade. The TCR was taken from a human donor with melanoma. CDR3 loop: CASSDAAGVLGTDTQYF. As DNA, the CDR3 is TGTGCCAGCAGTGACGCAGCGGGTGTTTTAGGGACAGATACGCAGTATTTT.